This T cell receptor beta chain was sequenced during a study of T cell responses to AZD1222 COVID-19 vaccine. Study results and limitations: Baseline testing showed seropositivity in only a handful of AZD1222 recipients. The study sampled repertoires only after the peak T cell response.

The CDR3 is 15 residues long. V dropped 0 bases and J dropped 4; count of bases not matched to a gene: 6. The germline V gene encodes CDR1 SGDLS and CDR2 YYNGEE. With respect to this clone: Its antigen is currently unknown.

TCRdb keeps only in-frame clones here, not all; method: immunoSEQ multiplex PCR. Among approximately 92,000 clones listed, approximately 90% were seen once. This TCR derives from an adult in good health. V is TRBV9 and J is TRBJ2-5; TRBD1 matches at 7 bases. Here the sequenced sample was peripheral blood, taken on day 0 of AZD1222 vaccination. The CDR3 protein is CASSVGQGEGETQYF. The CDR3 DNA follows: TGTGCCAGCAGCGTAGGACAGGGCGAGGGAGAGACCCAGTACTTC.